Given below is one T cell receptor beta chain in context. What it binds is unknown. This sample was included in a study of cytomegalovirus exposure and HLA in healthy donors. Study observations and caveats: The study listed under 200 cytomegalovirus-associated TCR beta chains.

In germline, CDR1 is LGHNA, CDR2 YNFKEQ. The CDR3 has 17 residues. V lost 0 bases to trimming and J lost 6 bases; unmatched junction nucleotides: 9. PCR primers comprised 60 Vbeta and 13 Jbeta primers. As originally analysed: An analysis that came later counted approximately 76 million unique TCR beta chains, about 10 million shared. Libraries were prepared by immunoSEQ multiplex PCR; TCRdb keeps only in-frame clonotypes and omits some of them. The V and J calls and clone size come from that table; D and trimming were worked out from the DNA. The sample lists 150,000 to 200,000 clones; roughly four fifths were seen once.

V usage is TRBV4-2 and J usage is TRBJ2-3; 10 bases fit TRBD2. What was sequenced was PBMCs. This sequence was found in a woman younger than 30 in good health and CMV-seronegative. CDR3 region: CASSQDPASGGSDTQYF. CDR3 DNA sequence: TGTGCCAGCAGCCAAGATCCGGCTAGCGGGGGATCGGATACGCAGTATTTT.